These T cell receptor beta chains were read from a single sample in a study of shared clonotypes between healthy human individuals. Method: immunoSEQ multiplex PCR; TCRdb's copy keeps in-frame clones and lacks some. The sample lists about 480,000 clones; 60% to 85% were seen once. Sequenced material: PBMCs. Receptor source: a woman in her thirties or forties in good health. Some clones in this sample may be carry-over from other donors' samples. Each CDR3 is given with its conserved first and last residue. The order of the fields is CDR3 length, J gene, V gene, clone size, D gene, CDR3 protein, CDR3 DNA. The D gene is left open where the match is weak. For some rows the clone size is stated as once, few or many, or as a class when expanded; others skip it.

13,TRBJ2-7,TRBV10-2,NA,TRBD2,CASRSGTSGSSYF,TGCGCCAGCAGGAGCGGGACTAGCGGGAGTTCGTACTTC
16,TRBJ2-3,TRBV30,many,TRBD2,CAWSGRLAGGPDTQYF,TGTGCCTGGAGTGGGCGGCTAGCGGGAGGACCAGATACGCAGTATTTT
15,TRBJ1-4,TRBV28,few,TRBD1,CASSLPATGYEKLFF,TGTGCCAGCAGTTTACCCGCGACAGGGTACGAAAAACTGTTTTTT
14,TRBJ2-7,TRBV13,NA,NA,CASSLGGGSYEQYF,TGTGCCAGCAGCTTAGGGGGAGGATCCTACGAGCAGTACTTC
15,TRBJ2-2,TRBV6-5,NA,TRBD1,CASRAGTGVAGELFF,TGTGCCAGCAGAGCCGGGACAGGGGTCGCCGGGGAGCTGTTTTTT
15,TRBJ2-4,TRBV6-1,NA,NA,CASGWGMGTKNIQYF,TGTGCCAGCGGTTGGGGGATGGGTACCAAAAACATTCAGTACTTC
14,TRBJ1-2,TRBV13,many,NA,CASSAGTPSYGYTF,TGTGCCAGCAGCGCCGGGACACCTTCCTATGGCTACACCTTC
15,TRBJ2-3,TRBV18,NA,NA,CASSPPGTSGDTQYF,TGTGCCAGCTCACCACCTGGGACAAGTGGAGATACGCAGTATTTT
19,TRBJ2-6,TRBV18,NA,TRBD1,CASSLSPGQGKSGANVLTF,TGTGCCAGCTCACTGTCTCCGGGACAGGGAAAGTCAGGGGCCAACGTCCTGACTTTC
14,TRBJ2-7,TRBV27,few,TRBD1,CASSFRDRGYEQYF,TGTGCCAGCAGTTTTCGGGACAGGGGATACGAGCAGTACTTC
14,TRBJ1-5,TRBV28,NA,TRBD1,CASSQTGRYQPQHF,TGTGCCAGCAGCCAGACAGGGAGGTATCAGCCCCAGCATTTT
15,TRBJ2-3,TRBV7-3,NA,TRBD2,CASSLRGGRADTQYF,TGTGCCAGCAGCTTAAGGGGGGGAAGAGCAGATACGCAGTATTTT
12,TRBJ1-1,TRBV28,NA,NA,CASSYNRVEAFF,TGTGCCAGCAGTTACAACAGGGTTGAAGCTTTCTTT
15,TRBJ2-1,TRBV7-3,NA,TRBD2,CASSSLAGSYNEQFF,TGTGCCAGCAGCTCGCTAGCGGGCTCCTACAATGAGCAGTTCTTC
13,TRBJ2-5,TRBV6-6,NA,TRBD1,CASRGQDQETQYF,TGTGCCAGCAGGGGACAGGATCAAGAGACCCAGTACTTC
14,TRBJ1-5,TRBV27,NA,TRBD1,CASSSGGRFSPQHF,TGTGCCAGCAGTTCAGGGGGCCGGTTTTCGCCCCAGCATTTT
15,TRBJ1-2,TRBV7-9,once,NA,CASSPTLTANYGYTF,TGTGCCAGCAGCCCCACCCTGACAGCCAACTATGGCTACACCTTC
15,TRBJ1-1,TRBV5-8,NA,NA,CASSLGRHQNTEAFF,TGTGCCAGCAGCTTGGGGAGACACCAGAACACTGAAGCTTTCTTT
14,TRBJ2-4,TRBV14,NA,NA,CASSQFLRGNIQYF,TGTGCCAGCAGCCAATTCCTTCGAGGAAACATTCAGTACTTC
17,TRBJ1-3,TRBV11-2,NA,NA,CASSLRAGANSGNTIYF,TGTGCCAGCAGCTTGAGGGCAGGGGCGAACTCTGGAAACACCATATATTTT
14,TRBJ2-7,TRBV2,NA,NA,CASSDYRASYEQYF,TGTGCCAGCAGTGACTACCGAGCCTCCTACGAGCAGTACTTC
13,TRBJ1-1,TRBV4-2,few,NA,CASSNHGNTEAFF,TGTGCCAGCAGCAATCACGGGAACACTGAAGCTTTCTTT
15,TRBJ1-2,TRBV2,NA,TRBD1,CASRVRTGFYYGYTF,TGTGCCAGCAGGGTACGGACAGGGTTTTACTATGGCTACACCTTC
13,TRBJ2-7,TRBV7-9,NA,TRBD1,CASSHGQVYEQYF,TGTGCCAGCAGCCACGGACAGGTCTACGAGCAGTACTTC
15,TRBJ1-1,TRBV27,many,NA,CASSPPRGRNTEAFF,TGTGCCAGCAGTCCCCCCCGTGGCAGGAACACTGAAGCTTTCTTT
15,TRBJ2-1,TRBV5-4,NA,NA,CASSLDRPSYNEQFF,TGTGCCAGCAGCTTGGATCGTCCAAGCTACAATGAGCAGTTCTTC
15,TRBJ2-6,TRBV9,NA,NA,CASSVGPGGANVLTF,TGTGCCAGCAGCGTTGGCCCCGGGGGGGCCAACGTCCTGACTTTC
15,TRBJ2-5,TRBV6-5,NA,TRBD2,CASSSQLAGVETQYF,TGTGCCAGCAGTTCCCAACTAGCGGGAGTAGAGACCCAGTACTTC
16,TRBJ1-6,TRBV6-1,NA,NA,CASSEHSAAADSPLHF,TGTGCCAGCAGTGAACATTCCGCCGCGGCGGATTCACCCCTCCACTTT
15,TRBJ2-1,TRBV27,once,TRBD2,CASSGIAGTYNEQFF,TGTGCCAGCAGTGGTATAGCGGGAACCTACAATGAGCAGTTCTTC
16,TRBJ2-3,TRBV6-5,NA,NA,CASSYSTVSSTDTQYF,TGTGCCAGCAGTTACTCGACAGTCTCTAGCACAGATACGCAGTATTTT
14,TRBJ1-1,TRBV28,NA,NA,CASSPRLGNTEAFF,TGTGCCAGCAGCCCCCGGTTAGGAAACACTGAAGCTTTCTTT
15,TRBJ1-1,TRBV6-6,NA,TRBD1,CASSSENRDSTEAFF,TGTGCCAGCAGTTCGGAGAATAGGGACAGCACTGAAGCTTTCTTT
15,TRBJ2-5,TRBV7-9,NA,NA,CASSSQQGFQETQYF,TGTGCCAGCAGCTCGCAACAGGGTTTTCAAGAGACCCAGTACTTC
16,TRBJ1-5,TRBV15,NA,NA,CATSRDRGQGNQPQHF,TGTGCCACCAGCAGAGATCGCGGTCAGGGGAATCAGCCCCAGCATTTT
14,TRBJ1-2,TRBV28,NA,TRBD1,CASTDRGSNYGYTF,TGTGCCAGCACCGACAGGGGGTCTAACTATGGCTACACCTTC
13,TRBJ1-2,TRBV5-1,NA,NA,CASSYGTDYGYTF,TGCGCCAGCAGCTACGGGACGGACTATGGCTACACCTTC
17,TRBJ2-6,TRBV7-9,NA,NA,CASSSRGVGSGANVLTF,TGTGCCAGCAGCTCTAGAGGGGTGGGCTCTGGGGCCAACGTCCTGACTTTC
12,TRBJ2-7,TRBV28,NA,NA,CASSYLSYEQYF,TGTGCCAGCAGCTATCTCTCCTACGAGCAGTACTTC
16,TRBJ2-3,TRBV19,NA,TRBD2,CASNTGLGRPWGTQYF,TGTGCCAGTAACACGGGACTAGGAAGACCTTGGGGTACGCAGTATTTT
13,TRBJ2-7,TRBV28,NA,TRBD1,CASSYENDRALYF,TGTGCCAGCAGTTACGAGAACGACAGGGCTCTGTACTTC
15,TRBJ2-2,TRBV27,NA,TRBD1,CANRTGTGSAGELFF,TGTGCCAACCGCACCGGGACAGGGAGTGCCGGGGAGCTGTTTTTT
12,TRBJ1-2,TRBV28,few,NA,CASSRANYGYTF,TGTGCCAGCAGCCGGGCTAACTATGGCTACACCTTC
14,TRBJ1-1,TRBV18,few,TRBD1,CASSPGMGTGVAFF,TGTGCCAGCTCACCCGGCATGGGGACAGGGGTTGCTTTCTTT
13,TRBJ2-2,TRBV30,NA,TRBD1,CAWGGQGTGELFF,TGTGCCTGGGGGGGACAGGGCACCGGGGAGCTGTTTTTT
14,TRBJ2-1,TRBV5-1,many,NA,CASSRTDSYNEQFF,TGCGCCAGCAGCCGGACAGACTCCTACAATGAGCAGTTCTTC
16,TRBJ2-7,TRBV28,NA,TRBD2,CASSPVGAGGSYEQYF,TGTGCCAGCAGTCCCGTGGGTGCGGGGGGTTCCTACGAGCAGTACTTC
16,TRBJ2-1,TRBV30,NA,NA,CAWTPWGASSYNEQFF,TGTGCCTGGACCCCTTGGGGGGCGAGCTCCTACAATGAGCAGTTCTTC
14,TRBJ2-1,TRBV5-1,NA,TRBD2,CARTGTSVYNEQFF,TGCGCCAGGACCGGGACTAGCGTCTACAATGAGCAGTTCTTC
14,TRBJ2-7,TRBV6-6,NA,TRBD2,CASSSREANGEQYF,TGTGCCAGCAGCTCACGGGAGGCCAACGGAGAGCAGTACTTC
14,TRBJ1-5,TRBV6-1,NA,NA,CASSGQNSNQPQHF,TGTGCCAGCAGTGGACAGAATAGCAATCAGCCCCAGCATTTT
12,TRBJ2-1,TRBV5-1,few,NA,CASSDVVNEQFF,TGCGCCAGCAGCGACGTGGTCAATGAGCAGTTCTTC
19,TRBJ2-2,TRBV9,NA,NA,CASSVRLGSNTFNTGELFF,TGTGCCAGCAGCGTACGGTTAGGGTCTAACACCTTTAACACCGGGGAGCTGTTTTTT
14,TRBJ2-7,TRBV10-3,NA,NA,CAISGARISYEQYF,TGTGCCATCAGTGGAGCCCGGATCTCCTACGAGCAGTACTTC
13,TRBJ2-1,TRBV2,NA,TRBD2,CASIAGRDNEQFF,TGTGCCAGTATAGCGGGAAGGGACAATGAGCAGTTCTTC
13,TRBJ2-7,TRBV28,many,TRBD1,CATRTGQTYEQYF,TGTGCCACCCGGACAGGGCAGACCTACGAGCAGTACTTC
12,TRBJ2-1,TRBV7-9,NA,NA,CASSFDANEQFF,TGTGCCAGCAGCTTCGACGCCAATGAGCAGTTCTTC
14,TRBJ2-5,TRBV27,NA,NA,CASSFAYIGETQYF,TGTGCCAGCAGTTTCGCGTACATTGGAGAGACCCAGTACTTC
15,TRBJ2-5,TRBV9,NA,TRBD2,CASSVDSGRGETQYF,TGTGCCAGCAGCGTAGATAGCGGGAGGGGAGAGACCCAGTACTTC
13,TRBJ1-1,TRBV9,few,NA,CASSVQENTEAFF,TGTGCCAGCAGCGTTCAGGAGAACACTGAAGCTTTCTTT